The clone carrying this TCR beta chain was recorded only once. The data are from a study of blood T cell repertoires in COVID-19. CDR3 length equals 15 residues. V lost 6 bases, J lost 0 bases, and 13 bases lay in between. CDR1 is MDHEN and CDR2 is SYDVKM in the germline V gene. Study processing details: Estimation of nucleated cell counts was performed using reference gene primer amplification. Clones were sequenced by immunoSEQ multiplex PCR, and TCRdb holds only the in-frame ones, with some missing. The V and J calls and the clone size are those of that table, but D and trimming were determined from the DNA. The sample includes more than 200,000 clones, 81% of them seen just once.

This TCR was sampled from a woman older than 75 with acute or convalescent COVID-19. Sequencing was done on a sample of peripheral blood. The chain uses TRBV28 and TRBJ2-3; weak D call: TRBD2 (7 bases). Here the CDR3 DNA reads TGTGCCAGCAGGGGAGGGGGGTTTAGCACAGATACGCAGTATTTT. Translation gives CASRGGGFSTDTQYF.